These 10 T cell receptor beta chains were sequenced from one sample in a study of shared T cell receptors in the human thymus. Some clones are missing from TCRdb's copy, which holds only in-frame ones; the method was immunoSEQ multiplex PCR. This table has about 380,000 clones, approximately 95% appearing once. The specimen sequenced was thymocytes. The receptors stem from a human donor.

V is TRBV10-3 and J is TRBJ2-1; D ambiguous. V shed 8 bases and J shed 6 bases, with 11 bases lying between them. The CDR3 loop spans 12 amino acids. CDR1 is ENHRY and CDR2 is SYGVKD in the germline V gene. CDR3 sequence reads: CAIGERLNEQFF. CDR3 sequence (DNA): TGTGCCATCGGCGAGCGCCTCAATGAGCAGTTCTTC.

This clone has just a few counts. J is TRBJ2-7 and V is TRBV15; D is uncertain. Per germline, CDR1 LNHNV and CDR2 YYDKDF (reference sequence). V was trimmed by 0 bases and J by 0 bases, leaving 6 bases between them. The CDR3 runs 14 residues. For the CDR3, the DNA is TGTGCCACCAGCAGAGATCGCAGCTCCTACGAGCAGTACTTC. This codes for CATSRDRSSYEQYF. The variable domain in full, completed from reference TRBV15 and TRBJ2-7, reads DAMVIQNPRYQVTQFGKPVTLSCSQTLNHNVMYWYQQKSSQAPKLLFHYYDKDFNNEADTPDNFQSRRPNTSFCFLDIRSPGLGDTAMYLCATSRDRSSYEQYFGPGTRLTVT.

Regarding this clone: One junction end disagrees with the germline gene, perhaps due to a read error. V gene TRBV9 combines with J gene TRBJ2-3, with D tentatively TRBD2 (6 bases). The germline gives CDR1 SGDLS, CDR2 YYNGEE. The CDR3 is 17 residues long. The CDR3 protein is CASGVGRRGVTPDTQYF. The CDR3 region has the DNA TGTGCCAGCGGCGTAGGTAGGCGGGGAGTTACCCCAGATACGCAGTATTTT.

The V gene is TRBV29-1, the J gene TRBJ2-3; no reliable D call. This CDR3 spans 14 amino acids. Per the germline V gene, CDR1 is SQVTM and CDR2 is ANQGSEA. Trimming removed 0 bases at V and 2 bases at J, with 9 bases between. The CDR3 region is CSVEDLDLTDTQYF. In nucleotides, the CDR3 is TGCAGCGTTGAAGATCTCGACCTCACAGATACGCAGTATTTT.

The CDR3 DNA sequence: TGTGCCAGCAGTCTCTTCTGGACAGGGGGCCGAGTCGAGGAAAAACTGTTTTTT. It codes for CASSLFWTGGRVEEKLFF. V usage is TRBV28 and J usage is TRBJ1-4, with 11 bases that match TRBD1. From germline, CDR1 is MDHEN and CDR2 SYDVKM. The ends lost 5 bases at V and 8 bases at J; junction bases unmatched: 16. This CDR3 comprises 18 residues.

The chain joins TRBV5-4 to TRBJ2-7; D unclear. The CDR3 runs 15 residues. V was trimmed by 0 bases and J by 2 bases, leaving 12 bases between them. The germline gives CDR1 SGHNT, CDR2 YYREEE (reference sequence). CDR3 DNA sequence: TGTGCCAGCAGCTTGGCGGCGGACCCCACCTACGAGCAGTACTTC. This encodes CASSLAADPTYEQYF.

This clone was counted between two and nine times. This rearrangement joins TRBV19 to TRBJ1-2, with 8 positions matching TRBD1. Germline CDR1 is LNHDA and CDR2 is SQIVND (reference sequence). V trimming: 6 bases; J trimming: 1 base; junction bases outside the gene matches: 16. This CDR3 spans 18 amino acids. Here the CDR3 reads CASSSRPGTGILNYGYTF. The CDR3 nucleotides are TGTGCCAGTAGCTCGCGCCCCGGGACAGGCATCCTTAACTATGGCTACACCTTC.

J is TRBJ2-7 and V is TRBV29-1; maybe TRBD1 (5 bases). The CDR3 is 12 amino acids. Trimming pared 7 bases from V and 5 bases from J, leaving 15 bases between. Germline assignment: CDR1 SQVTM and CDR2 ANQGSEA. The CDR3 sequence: CSGQGIGDEQYF. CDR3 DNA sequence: TGCAGCGGTCAGGGAATAGGGGACGAGCAGTACTTC.

CDR3 coding DNA: TGTGCCAGCAGCAAGGACAGTACCTACGAGCAGTACTTC. Its translation: CASSKDSTYEQYF. This sequence joins TRBV21-1 and TRBJ2-7; the table's D call of TRBD1 was not tested on the DNA. TRBV21-1 has pseudogene status. The CDR3 sequence is 13 residues long.

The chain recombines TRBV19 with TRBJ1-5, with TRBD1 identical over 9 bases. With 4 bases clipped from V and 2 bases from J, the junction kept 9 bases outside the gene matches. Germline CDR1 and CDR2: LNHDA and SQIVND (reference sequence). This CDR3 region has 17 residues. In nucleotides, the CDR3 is TGTGCCAGTAGTAGCCGGGACAGGGCCGGCGGCAATCAGCCCCAGCATTTT. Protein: CASSSRDRAGGNQPQHF.